The 20 T cell receptor beta chains listed next were all sequenced from one sample in a study of graft-versus-host responses after intestinal transplantation. Libraries were prepared by immunoSEQ multiplex PCR; TCRdb keeps only in-frame clonotypes and omits some of them. The table lists some 77,000 clones, around 93% of them singletons. The sample consisted of PBMCs, taken 98 days after intestinal transplantation. Receptors were obtained from a human patient who received an intestinal transplant, so some T cells may come from the graft donor.

This clone was observed a single time. The J gene is TRBJ2-2, the V gene TRBV27; 8 nucleotides match TRBD2. After removal of 4 bases from V and 7 bases from J, the junction contained 17 bases not matched to a gene. Per germline, CDR1 MNHEY and CDR2 SMNVEV (reference sequence). The CDR3 length is 18 residues. CDR3 residues: CASSYFRGGTGGGGELFF. The CDR3 region has the DNA TGTGCCAGCAGTTATTTTCGGGGGGGGACGGGGGGTGGCGGGGAGCTGTTTTTT.

The genes are TRBV7-2 and TRBJ2-3; D gene uncertain. Trimming stripped 3 bases from V and 0 bases from J, with 10 bases between. Per the germline V gene, CDR1 is SGHTA and CDR2 is FQGNSA. The length of the CDR3 is 15 residues. CDR3 DNA: TGTGCCAGCAGCTTCAGGTCTCTTAGCACAGATACGCAGTATTTT. It translates to CASSFRSLSTDTQYF. Based on the CDR3 plus reference TRBV7-2 and TRBJ2-3, the full variable domain is GAGVSQSPSNKVTEKGKDVELRCDPISGHTALYWYRQSLGQGLEFLIYFQGNSAPDKSGLPSDRFSAERTGGSVSTLTIQRTQQEDSAVYLCASSFRSLSTDTQYFGPGTRLTVL.

V usage is TRBV7-9 and J usage is TRBJ1-1; D ambiguous. Trimming cost V 3 bases and J 2 bases, with 22 bases left between them. Germline V gives CDR1 SEHNR, CDR2 FQNEAQ (reference sequence). CDR3 length equals 18 residues. The CDR3 nucleotides are TGTGCCAGCAGCTTTCACCGCGACTGGCTAACCTTAAACACTGAAGCTTTCTTT. As protein: CASSFHRDWLTLNTEAFF. Full variable domain (rest looked up from reference TRBV7-9 and TRBJ1-1): DTGVSQNPRHKITKRGQNVTFRCDPISEHNRLYWYRQTLGQGPEFLTYFQNEAQLEKSRLLSDRFSAERPKGSFSTLEIQRTEQGDSAMYLCASSFHRDWLTLNTEAFFGQGTRLTVV.

The chain combines TRBV4-1 with TRBJ1-5, with a weak D call TRBD1 (6 bases). The length of the CDR3 is 17 residues. The germline V gene encodes CDR1 MGHRA and CDR2 YSYEKL. V was shortened by 0 bases and J by 0 bases, with 12 bases between the two germline ends. CDR3 in amino acids: CASSQETGQYSNQPQHF. The CDR3 bases are TGCGCCAGCAGCCAAGAAACCGGACAGTATAGCAATCAGCCCCAGCATTTT.

This clone was counted a single time. This chain connects TRBV7-9 to TRBJ1-1; 7 bases line up with TRBD1. The CDR3 contains 14 residues. The ends lost 6 bases at V and 3 bases at J; junction bases unmatched: 7. The germline V gene has CDR1 SEHNR and CDR2 FQNEAQ (reference sequence). The CDR3 DNA sequence: TGTGCCAGCAGTCAACAGGGGAGGGACACTGAAGCTTTCTTT. Translating gives CASSQQGRDTEAFF.

This chain connects TRBV7-9 to TRBJ2-5, with 15 bases matching TRBD2. The CDR3 covers 17 residues. The V gene end was trimmed by 1 base and the J gene end by 1 base; junction bases not matched to a gene: 1. Looked up from germline, CDR1 is SEHNR and CDR2 is FQNEAQ (reference sequence). CDR3 residues: CASSLGGLAGGQETQYF. The CDR3 coding sequence is TGTGCCAGCAGCTTAGGGGGACTAGCGGGAGGCCAAGAGACCCAGTACTTC.

V usage is TRBV10-3 and J usage is TRBJ2-5; D gene unclear. Germline assignment: CDR1 ENHRY and CDR2 SYGVKD. V lost 4 bases and J 2 bases, leaving 8 bases between the germline ends. The length of the CDR3 is 13 residues. The CDR3 protein is CAISAGGQETQYF. The CDR3 DNA follows: TGTGCCATCAGTGCGGGCGGACAAGAGACCCAGTACTTC.

The CDR3 loop reads CASSPAEGGLNYGYTF. The CDR3, as DNA: TGTGCCAGCAGCCCGGCGGAGGGGGGGTTAAACTATGGCTACACCTTC. The chain is built from TRBV5-4 and TRBJ1-2; possibly TRBD1 for D (6 bases). Trimming cost V 4 bases and J 2 bases, with 18 bases left between them. The CDR3 extends over 16 amino acids. Germline V lookup: CDR1 SGHNT, CDR2 YYREEE (reference sequence).

The CDR3 DNA reads as TGTGCCAGCAGCGTAGCGGGAGTACTAACAGATACGCAGTATTTT. It specifies CASSVAGVLTDTQYF. The chain links TRBV9 to TRBJ2-3; possible D gene TRBD2, 6 bases. The V end was cut by 0 bases, the J end by 3 bases, with 11 bases between. Germline lookup yields CDR1 SGDLS and CDR2 YYNGEE. CDR3 length equals 15 residues.

The chain links TRBV19 to TRBJ1-5; D remains ambiguous. Trimming took off 0 bases at V and 1 base at J, with 10 bases between the two ends. Per germline, CDR1 LNHDA and CDR2 SQIVND (reference sequence). CDR3 length: 16 amino acids. The CDR3 is CASSIEGGRSNQPQHF. The CDR3, as DNA: TGTGCCAGTAGTATAGAGGGAGGGCGCAGCAATCAGCCCCAGCATTTT.

V usage is TRBV6-1 and J usage is TRBJ2-7; D possibly corresponds to TRBD2 (6 bases). The V gene's germline CDR1 is MNHNS and CDR2 SASEGT. Trimming stripped 6 bases from V and 12 bases from J, with 18 bases between. CDR3 size: 12 residues. This chain's CDR3 is CASRPPGVFMYF. CDR3 bases: TGTGCCAGCAGACCACCGGGGGTCTTTATGTACTTC.

The chain recombines TRBV5-4 with TRBJ1-1; D remains unclear. The CDR3 has 12 amino acids. Trimming removed 3 bases from V and 6 bases from J, with 9 bases in between. Germline loops: CDR1 SGHNT, CDR2 YYREEE (reference sequence). The CDR3 coding sequence is TGTGCCAGCAGCTCCCGGGGAGCTGAAGCTTTCTTT. Translation gives CASSSRGAEAFF. Based on the CDR3 plus reference TRBV5-4 and TRBJ1-1, the full variable domain is ETGVTQSPTHLIKTRGQQVTLRCSSQSGHNTVSWYQQALGQGPQFIFQYYREEENGRGNFPPRFSGLQFPNYSSELNVNALELDDSALYLCASSSRGAEAFFGQGTRLTVV.

The chain carries TRBV7-9 and TRBJ1-5, with a possible D match to TRBD1 (6 bases). The length of the CDR3 is 15 residues. The V and J ends lost 3 bases and 3 bases respectively, with 12 bases between them. Germline V lookup: CDR1 SEHNR, CDR2 FQNEAQ (reference sequence). This chain's CDR3 is CASSLEGQYNQPQHF. In DNA form, the CDR3 reads TGTGCCAGCAGCTTGGAAGGACAGTACAATCAGCCCCAGCATTTT.

The rearrangement uses TRBV4-1 and TRBJ1-5; the D is unclear. Trimming removed 4 bases from V and 1 base from J, with 11 bases in between. Germline loops: CDR1 MGHRA, CDR2 YSYEKL. The CDR3 covers 15 residues. In DNA form, the CDR3 reads TGCGCCAGCAGCCTCGGCAGCCCAAGCAATCAGCCCCAGCATTTT. Amino acids: CASSLGSPSNQPQHF.

The chain uses TRBV27 and TRBJ2-5; 10 nucleotides agree with TRBD1. Losses at the gene ends were 2 bases for V and 2 bases for J; bases not matched to a gene: 2. CDR1 and CDR2 (germline): MNHEY, SMNVEV (reference sequence). This CDR3 comprises 15 residues. The chain's CDR3 is CASSLGTGVQETQYF. The DNA for the CDR3 is TGTGCCAGCAGTTTAGGGACAGGGGTGCAAGAGACCCAGTACTTC.

This clone came up once. The chain employs TRBV5-6 and TRBJ1-4; D not resolved. CDR3 size: 15 residues. Deletions cut 0 bases from V and 0 bases from J, with 6 bases between. Germline assignment: CDR1 SGHDT and CDR2 YYEEEE. The CDR3 nucleotides read TGTGCCAGCAGCTTGGGGCCCACAACTAATGAAAAACTGTTTTTT. It yields the protein CASSLGPTTNEKLFF.

The gene calls are TRBV25-1 and TRBJ1-1; D gene ambiguous. Per the germline V gene, CDR1 is MGHDK and CDR2 is SYGVNS. CDR3 length: 14 amino acids. Trimming pared 0 bases from V and 2 bases from J, leaving 7 bases between. The CDR3 region has the DNA TGTGCCAGCAGTGAATATGAGGGTAACACTGAAGCTTTCTTT. Protein product: CASSEYEGNTEAFF.

The chain links TRBV11-2 to TRBJ1-5; no reliable D call. The germline V gene has CDR1 SGHAT and CDR2 FQNNGV. V lost 1 base to trimming and J lost 4 bases, with 5 bases between them. The CDR3 is 13 amino acids. The CDR3 bases are TGTGCCAGCAGCTTAGGATATAATCAGCCCCAGCATTTT. It translates to CASSLGYNQPQHF.

In its sample, this clone was seen once. The rearrangement links TRBV28 to TRBJ1-5; no firm D call. The CDR3 spans 14 residues. The V and J ends lost 3 bases and 4 bases respectively, with 10 bases between them. The germline V gene has CDR1 MDHEN and CDR2 SYDVKM. This chain's CDR3 is CASSLQRFNQPQHF. The CDR3 DNA sequence: TGTGCCAGCAGTTTGCAGCGCTTTAATCAGCCCCAGCATTTT.

This chain joins TRBV7-9 and TRBJ2-6, with a weak D call TRBD2 (5 bases). V was cut by 0 bases and J by 4 bases, with 19 bases left in between. The CDR3 runs to 19 residues. Germline CDR1 is SEHNR and CDR2 is FQNEAQ (reference sequence). CDR3 protein: CASSLAGIPSPIGANVLTF. For the CDR3, the DNA is TGTGCCAGCAGCTTAGCCGGGATCCCGTCCCCTATAGGGGCCAACGTCCTGACTTTC.